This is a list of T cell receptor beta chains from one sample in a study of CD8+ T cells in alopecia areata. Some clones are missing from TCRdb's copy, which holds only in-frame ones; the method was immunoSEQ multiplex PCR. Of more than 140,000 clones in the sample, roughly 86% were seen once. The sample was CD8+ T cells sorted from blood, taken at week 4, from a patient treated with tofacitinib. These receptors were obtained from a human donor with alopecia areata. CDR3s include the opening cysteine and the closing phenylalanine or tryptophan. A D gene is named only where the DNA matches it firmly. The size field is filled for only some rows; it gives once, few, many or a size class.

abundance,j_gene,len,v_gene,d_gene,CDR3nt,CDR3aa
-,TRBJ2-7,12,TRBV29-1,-,TGCAGTGGATCGGACGGGGGCTACGAGCAGTACTTC,CSGSDGGYEQYF
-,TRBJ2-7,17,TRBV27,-,TGTGCCAGCAGTTTAGCTATACCGGGGAACAGGAATCACGAGCAGTACTTC,CASSLAIPGNRNHEQYF
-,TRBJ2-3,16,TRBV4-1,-,TGCGCCAGCAGCCAAGACAGGGGAGTTGGCACAGATACGCAGTATTTT,CASSQDRGVGTDTQYF
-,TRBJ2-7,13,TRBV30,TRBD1,TGTGCCTGGAGTGGGGGACAGGGGGACGAGCAGTACTTC,CAWSGGQGDEQYF
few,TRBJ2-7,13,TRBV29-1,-,TGCAGCGTTGAAGGCGGCAGAGCCTACGAGCAGTACTTC,CSVEGGRAYEQYF
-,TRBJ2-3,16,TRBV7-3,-,TGTGCCAGCAGTCCCTTCCCCCCGGGGGTAACAGATACGCAGTATTTT,CASSPFPPGVTDTQYF
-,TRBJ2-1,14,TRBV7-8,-,TGTGCCAGCAGCTTGTCATTACAGTACAATGAGCAGTTCTTC,CASSLSLQYNEQFF
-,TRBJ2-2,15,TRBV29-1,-,TGCAGCGTTGTAGGGGGGGCAAAGGACACCGGGGAGCTGTTTTTT,CSVVGGAKDTGELFF
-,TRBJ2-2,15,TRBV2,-,TGTGCCAGCAGTGACGGCAGGGATAACACCGGGGAGCTGTTTTTT,CASSDGRDNTGELFF
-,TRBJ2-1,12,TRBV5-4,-,TGTGCCAGCAGCGAGGACAGCAATGAGCAGTTCTTC,CASSEDSNEQFF
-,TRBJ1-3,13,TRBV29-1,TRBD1,TGCAGCGTTGGACAGGGTCTGGGAAACACCATATATTTT,CSVGQGLGNTIYF
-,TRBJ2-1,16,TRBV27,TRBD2,TGTGCCAGCAGTTCAGGGACTAGCGGGAGTTTTGATGAGCAGTTCTTC,CASSSGTSGSFDEQFF
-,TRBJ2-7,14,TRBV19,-,TGTGCCAGTAGCCACACAGGAGCCTCCTACGAGCAGTACTTC,CASSHTGASYEQYF
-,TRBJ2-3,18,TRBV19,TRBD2,TGTGCCAGTAGTATAGACTCACTCGCTAGCGGGAGGACAGATACGCAGTATTTT,CASSIDSLASGRTDTQYF
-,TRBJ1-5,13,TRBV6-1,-,TGTGCCAGCAGTGAAGGGGTACAGTGGCCCCAGCATTTT,CASSEGVQWPQHF
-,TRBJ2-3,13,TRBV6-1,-,TGTGCCAGCAGTGAATTAGGTCCCGATACGCAGTATTTT,CASSELGPDTQYF
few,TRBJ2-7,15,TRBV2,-,TGTGCCAGCAGCGTCCCGGGACGACAGCTCTACGAGCAGTACTTC,CASSVPGRQLYEQYF
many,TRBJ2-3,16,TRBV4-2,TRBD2,TGTGCCAGCAGCCAAGATCAAGCGGGAGGCACAGATACGCAGTATTTT,CASSQDQAGGTDTQYF
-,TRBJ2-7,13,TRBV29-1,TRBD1,TGCAGCGTTGGCTGGGACAGATTCTACGAGCAGTACTTC,CSVGWDRFYEQYF
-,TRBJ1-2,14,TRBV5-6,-,TGTGCCAGCAGCCACCCCGCGGGGCACGATGGCTACACCTTC,CASSHPAGHDGYTF
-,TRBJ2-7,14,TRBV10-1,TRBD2,TGCGCCAGCAGTGGACTAGCGGACTCCTACGAGCAGTACTTC,CASSGLADSYEQYF
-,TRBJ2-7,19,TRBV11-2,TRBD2,TGTGCCAGCAGCTTAATACTAGGTGGCGGTAGCGGGAGGAACTACGAGCAGTACTTC,CASSLILGGGSGRNYEQYF
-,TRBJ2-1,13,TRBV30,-,TGTGCCTGGGCTTCGGACTCCACCGATGAGCAGTTCTTC,CAWASDSTDEQFF
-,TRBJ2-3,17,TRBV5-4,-,TGTGCCAGCAGCTGGGTTCAAGGTGAGGGCTTCACAGATACGCAGTATTTT,CASSWVQGEGFTDTQYF
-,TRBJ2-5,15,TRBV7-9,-,TGTGCCAGCAGCCGCGGACACGACTTACAAGAGACCCAGTACTTC,CASSRGHDLQETQYF
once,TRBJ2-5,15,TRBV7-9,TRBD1,TGTGCCAGCAGCCCAAGGGACAGGGACCAAGAGACCCAGTACTTC,CASSPRDRDQETQYF
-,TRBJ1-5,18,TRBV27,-,TGTGCCAGCAGTTTAAACGGACCTGGACAGTATAGCAATCAGCCCCAGCATTTT,CASSLNGPGQYSNQPQHF
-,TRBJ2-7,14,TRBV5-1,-,TGCGCCAGCAGCCTTACTTCCACATTCTACGAGCAGTACTTC,CASSLTSTFYEQYF
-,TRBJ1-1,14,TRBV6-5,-,TGTGCCAGCAGTTACTCGGGGATGGGAACTGAAGCTTTCTTT,CASSYSGMGTEAFF
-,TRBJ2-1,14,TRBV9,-,TGTGCCAGCAGCGTAGAAAGCTCCTACAATGAGCAGTTCTTC,CASSVESSYNEQFF
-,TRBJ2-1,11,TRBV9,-,TGTGCCAGCAGCGCGGGGGACGCCCTGATCTTC,CASSAGDALIF
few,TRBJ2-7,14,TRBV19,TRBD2,TGTGCCAGTAGTATCGTAGCGGGAGGCTACGAGCAGTACTTC,CASSIVAGGYEQYF
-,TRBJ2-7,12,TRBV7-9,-,TGTGCCAGCAGCCAGGACAGCTACGAGCAGTACTTC,CASSQDSYEQYF
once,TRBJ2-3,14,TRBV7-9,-,TGTGCCAGCGTCCTAGCACTCGAGGCAGATACGCAGTATTTT,CASVLALEADTQYF
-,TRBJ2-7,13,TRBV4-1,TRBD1,TGCGCCAGCAGCCACGGACAGGCAGACGAGCAGTACTTC,CASSHGQADEQYF
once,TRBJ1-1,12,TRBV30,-,TGTGCCTGGAGTTGGGGTAACACTGAAGCTTTCTTT,CAWSWGNTEAFF
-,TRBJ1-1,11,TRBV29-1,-,TGCAGCGTTTGGGCCCGCGGTGAAGCTTTCTTT,CSVWARGEAFF
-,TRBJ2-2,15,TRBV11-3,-,TGTGCCAGCAGCGGGGGGCCCCCGTCCACCGGGGAGCTGTTTTTT,CASSGGPPSTGELFF
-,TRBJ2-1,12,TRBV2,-,TGTGCCAACCTTGACTCGTACAATGAGCAGTTCTTC,CANLDSYNEQFF
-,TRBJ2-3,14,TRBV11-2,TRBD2,TGTGCCAGCAGCCCCGGGGGGGAAGCAGATACGCAGTATTTT,CASSPGGEADTQYF
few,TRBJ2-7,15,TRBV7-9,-,TGTGCCAGCAGCTCCGGCCCGGGACACCCTTACGAGCAGTACTTC,CASSSGPGHPYEQYF
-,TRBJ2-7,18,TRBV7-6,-,TGTGCCAGCAGCTTAACGGGCTCTGGGGGCGAAAAGTCCTACGAGCAGTACTTC,CASSLTGSGGEKSYEQYF
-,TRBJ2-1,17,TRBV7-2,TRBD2,TGTGCCAGCAGCTCCCCGACTAGCGGGGGGACCTACAATGAGCAGTTCTTC,CASSSPTSGGTYNEQFF
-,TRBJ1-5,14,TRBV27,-,TGTGCCAGCAGTCCGGAGGGGGGCGATCAGCCCCAGCATTTT,CASSPEGGDQPQHF
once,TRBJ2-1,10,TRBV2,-,TGTGCCAGCAGTGGTGCCTATCAGTTCTTC,CASSGAYQFF
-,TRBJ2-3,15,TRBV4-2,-,TGTGCCAGCAGCCAAGAAACTTACGGCACAGATACGCAGTATTTT,CASSQETYGTDTQYF
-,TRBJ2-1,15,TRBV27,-,TGTGCCAGCAGCCTGGCCCGGAGCTCCTACAATGAGCAGTTCTTC,CASSLARSSYNEQFF
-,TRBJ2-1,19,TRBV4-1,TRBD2,TGCGCCAGCAGCCAAGGGGGACTAGCGGGGGTGAGCTCCTACAATGAGCAGTTCTTC,CASSQGGLAGVSSYNEQFF
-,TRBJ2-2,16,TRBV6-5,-,TGTGCCAGCAGTTACTTCTCTGCGGTACCACCCGGGGAGCTGTTTTTT,CASSYFSAVPPGELFF
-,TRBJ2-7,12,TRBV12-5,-,TGTGCTAGTGGGTGGGAGTCCTACGAGCAGTACTTC,CASGWESYEQYF
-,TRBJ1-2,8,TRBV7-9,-,TGTGCCAGCGGCCACTACACCTTC,CASGHYTF
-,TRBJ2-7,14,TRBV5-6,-,TGTGCCAGCAGCTTGCCTGGACAGACATACGAGCAGTACTTC,CASSLPGQTYEQYF
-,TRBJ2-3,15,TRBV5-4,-,TGTGCCAGCAGCCTTTGGGCCATCAGCACAGATACGCAGTATTTT,CASSLWAISTDTQYF
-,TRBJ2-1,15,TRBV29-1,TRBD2,TGCAGCGTTGAAGATGAGCGGGGGACCGACAATGAGCAGTTCTTC,CSVEDERGTDNEQFF
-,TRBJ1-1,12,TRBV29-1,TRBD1,TGCAGCGCACACAGGGGGGACACTGAAGCTTTCTTT,CSAHRGDTEAFF